These 30 T cell receptor beta chains share one sample of origin, sequenced in a study of shared clonotypes between healthy human individuals. Clones were sequenced by immunoSEQ multiplex PCR, and TCRdb holds only the in-frame ones, with some missing. The data show 600,000 or so clones, approximately 95% seen once. Only CD45RO-negative cells positively selected for CCR7 counted as naive CD8 cells, so terminally differentiated effector memory CD45RA+ cells were excluded. The material sequenced was naive CD8+ T cells sorted from blood. These receptors all come from a woman aged 25 to 39 in good health.

About this clone: This specimen includes other DNA sequences encoding the same CDR3. The CDR3 sequence: CASSLGPGQGQETQYF. CDR3 nucleotide sequence: TGTGCCAGCAGCTTAGGTCCTGGACAGGGCCAAGAGACCCAGTACTTC. The chain joins TRBV7-9 to TRBJ2-5, with 8 positions matching TRBD1. From germline, CDR1 is SEHNR and CDR2 FQNEAQ (reference sequence). After removal of 1 base from V and 1 base from J, the junction contained 5 bases not matched to a gene. This CDR3 region has 16 residues.

The J gene is TRBJ1-5, the V gene TRBV19; maybe TRBD1 (5 bases). Germline CDR1 is LNHDA and CDR2 is SQIVND (reference sequence). CDR3 length equals 16 residues. V shed 2 bases and J shed 0 bases, with 11 bases lying between them. CDR3: CASSIWGGISNQPQHF. CDR3 sequence (DNA): TGTGCCAGTAGTATATGGGGCGGAATTAGCAATCAGCCCCAGCATTTT.

The chain employs TRBV6-5 and TRBJ1-4, with a possible D match to TRBD1 (5 bases). Germline loops: CDR1 MNHEY, CDR2 SVGAGI. The CDR3 length is 15 residues. V was trimmed by 6 bases and J by 8 bases, leaving 19 bases between them. The CDR3 reads CASRYTGGMGEKLFF. The CDR3 DNA sequence: TGTGCCAGCAGATACACAGGTGGTATGGGGGAAAAACTGTTTTTT.

The CDR3 spells CASRSLRYPQETQYF. In DNA, the CDR3 is TGTGCCAGTAGATCCCTCCGATACCCCCAAGAGACCCAGTACTTC. The gene calls are TRBV19 and TRBJ2-5, with D unclear. Germline CDR1 and CDR2: LNHDA and SQIVND (reference sequence). CDR3 length: 15 amino acids. Trimming took off 6 bases at V and 1 base at J, with 15 bases between the two ends. The full variable domain, with the rest looked up from reference TRBV19 and TRBJ2-5, is DGGITQSPKYLFRKEGQNVTLSCEQNLNHDAMYWYRQDPGQGLRLIYYSQIVNDFQKGDIAEGYSVSREKKESFPLTVTSAQKNPTAFYLCASRSLRYPQETQYFGPGTRLLVL.

The chain recombines TRBV2 with TRBJ1-1; 8 nucleotides line up with TRBD1. Germline V CDR1 and CDR2: SNHLY, FYNNEI. The J segment lost 3 bases and the V segment lost 11 bases, leaving 8 bases of the junction unmatched. This CDR3 region has 13 residues. The CDR3 loop reads CAHRGGRDTEAFF. The CDR3 region has the DNA TGTGCCCACAGGGGGGGCAGGGACACTGAAGCTTTCTTT. Combining the CDR3 with reference TRBV2 and TRBJ1-1 gives the whole variable domain EPEVTQTPSHQVTQMGQEVILRCVPISNHLYFYWYRQILGQKVEFLVSFYNNEISEKSEIFDDQFSVERPDGSNFTLKIRSTKLEDSAMYFCAHRGGRDTEAFFGQGTRLTVV.

This sequence joins TRBV27 and TRBJ1-2; D not certain. CDR1 is MNHEY, CDR2 SMNVEV, per germline (reference sequence). The CDR3 runs to 9 residues. Trimming stripped 11 bases from V and 2 bases from J, with 3 bases between. The CDR3 nucleotides are TGTGCCGGAAACTATGGCTACACCTTC. Translating it yields CAGNYGYTF.

This sequence joins TRBV28 and TRBJ2-7; D is possibly TRBD2 (6 bases). The CDR3 spans 14 residues. Germline-derived CDR1 and CDR2 are MDHEN and SYDVKM. V dropped 3 bases and J dropped 4 bases, with 13 bases sitting between them. The CDR3 DNA sequence: TGTGCCAGCAGTTTGGAGGGGCTCCATTACGAGCAGTACTTC. Translated, it gives CASSLEGLHYEQYF.

The rearrangement uses TRBV27 and TRBJ2-2; TRBD1 aligns across 8 bases. The CDR3 contains 17 residues. Trimming removed 3 bases from V and 3 bases from J; junction bases left unmatched: 9. Germline assignment: CDR1 MNHEY and CDR2 SMNVEV (reference sequence). CDR3 nucleotide sequence: TGTGCCAGCAGTTTTACCCTGGACAGGGTAGACACCGGGGAGCTGTTTTTT. Translated, it gives CASSFTLDRVDTGELFF.

V gene TRBV19 combines with J gene TRBJ2-1, with TRBD2 matching over 8 bases. V was pared by 5 bases and J by 9 bases, with 9 bases of the junction left unmatched. The CDR3 covers 14 residues. In germline, CDR1 is LNHDA, CDR2 SQIVND (reference sequence). CDR3 in DNA: TGTGCCAGTAGTCCAAGCGGGAGTGTCAGTGAGCAGTTCTTC. This translates into CASSPSGSVSEQFF. Based on the CDR3 plus reference TRBV19 and TRBJ2-1, the full variable domain is DGGITQSPKYLFRKEGQNVTLSCEQNLNHDAMYWYRQDPGQGLRLIYYSQIVNDFQKGDIAEGYSVSREKKESFPLTVTSAQKNPTAFYLCASSPSGSVSEQFFGPGTRLTVL.

V and J are TRBV7-6 and TRBJ2-7; 10 nucleotides agree with TRBD2. Looked up from germline, CDR1 is SGHVS and CDR2 is FNYEAQ. The V gene end was trimmed by 1 base and the J gene end by 2 bases; junction bases not matched to a gene: 20. The CDR3 is 21 residues long. This CDR3 is CASSLDGVLAGVVVFPYEQYF. The CDR3 nucleotides are TGTGCCAGCAGCTTAGACGGTGTTCTAGCGGGAGTGGTGGTCTTCCCCTACGAGCAGTACTTC.

The DNA for the CDR3 is TGCAGCGTTCTCAGCGGTCGAGAGCAGTTCTTC. Its translation is CSVLSGREQFF. The J gene is TRBJ2-1, the V gene TRBV29-1, with TRBD2 as a possible D gene (5 bases). The ends were cut back, 5 bases at V and 10 bases at J, with 12 bases in the middle. The CDR3 runs 11 residues. In germline, CDR1 is SQVTM, CDR2 ANQGSEA.

V usage is TRBV2 and J usage is TRBJ2-7; TRBD2 agrees at 11 bases. The V and J ends lost 3 bases and 0 bases, in that order; junction bases with no gene match: 7. Germline CDR1 is SNHLY and CDR2 is FYNNEI. The CDR3 is made up of 17 amino acids. This chain's CDR3 is CASSDMGTSGPSYEQYF. In DNA form, the CDR3 reads TGTGCCAGCAGTGATATGGGGACTAGCGGACCCTCCTACGAGCAGTACTTC.

As DNA, the CDR3 is TGTGCCAGCGCGATAGCGGGAGATCGCTACACCTTC. Protein sequence: CASAIAGDRYTF. The J gene is TRBJ1-2, the V gene TRBV5-6; no definite D call. Germline CDR1 is SGHDT and CDR2 is YYEEEE. With 7 bases removed from V and 9 bases from J, the gap between germline ends came to 16 bases. CDR3 length equals 12 residues. The full variable domain, in which reference TRBV5-6 and TRBJ1-2 provide the parts outside the CDR3, is DAGVTQSPTHLIKTRGQQVTLRCSPKSGHDTVSWYQQALGQGPQFIFQYYEEEERQRGNFPDRFSGHQFPNYSSELNVNALLLGDSALYLCASAIAGDRYTFGSGTRLTVV.

The chain has TRBV7-6 and TRBJ2-3, with TRBD2 matching over 16 bases. The CDR3 loop spans 17 amino acids. Germline V CDR1 and CDR2: SGHVS, FNYEAQ. V lost 5 bases and J lost 2; bases outside the gene matches: 4. This CDR3 is CASSPGLAGGNTDTQYF. In nucleotides, the CDR3 is TGTGCCAGCAGCCCGGGACTAGCGGGAGGGAACACAGATACGCAGTATTTT.

This clone was seen a single time. The genes are TRBV2 and TRBJ2-7, with 11 bases lining up with TRBD1. This CDR3 contains 14 residues. The V and J ends lost 6 bases and 8 bases, in that order; junction bases with no gene match: 9. Germline CDR1 and CDR2: SNHLY and FYNNEI. The chain's CDR3 is CASRPGQGAVQQYF. The DNA of the CDR3 is TGTGCCAGCAGGCCTGGACAGGGGGCGGTTCAGCAGTACTTC.

The chain joins TRBV6-8 to TRBJ1-3, with D possibly being TRBD1 (6 bases). This CDR3 region has 15 residues. Germline V CDR1 and CDR2: MNHGY, SAAAGT. V was cut by 10 bases and J by 0 bases, with 16 bases left in between. DNA for the CDR3: TGTGCCACCGGGACCACAGGGAGCTCTGGAAACACCATATATTTT. Its translation: CATGTTGSSGNTIYF.

The chain carries TRBV6-6 and TRBJ1-5; D is ambiguous. V dropped 6 bases and J dropped 0 bases, with 9 bases sitting between them. Germline assignment: CDR1 MNHNY and CDR2 SVGAGI (reference sequence). The CDR3 spans 14 residues. CDR3 loop: CASSQSGSNQPQHF. The CDR3 DNA follows: TGTGCCAGCAGCCAAAGCGGTAGCAATCAGCCCCAGCATTTT.

The rearrangement links TRBV29-1 to TRBJ2-7; D possibly uses TRBD1 or TRBD2 (5 bases each). CDR3 size: 13 residues. Trimming took off 1 base at V and 1 base at J, with 8 bases between the two ends. Looked up from germline, CDR1 is SQVTM and CDR2 is ANQGSEA. The CDR3 nucleotides are TGCAGCGTTGAAGGGGACCTTTCCTACGAGCAGTACTTC. Protein sequence: CSVEGDLSYEQYF.

This rearrangement joins TRBV27 to TRBJ2-7; D call uncertain. The germline V gene has CDR1 MNHEY and CDR2 SMNVEV (reference sequence). The CDR3 is 13 amino acids. The ends were cut back, 5 bases at V and 0 bases at J, with 8 bases in the middle. CDR3 residues: CASSPDRSYEQYF. In nucleotides, the CDR3 is TGTGCCAGCAGTCCGGACCGCTCCTACGAGCAGTACTTC.

The chain joins TRBV28 to TRBJ2-7; 9 nucleotides match TRBD1. The V segment lost 5 bases and the J segment 4 bases; nucleotides outside the gene matches: 6. CDR1 MDHEN and CDR2 SYDVKM come from the germline V gene. The CDR3 sequence is 14 residues long. CDR3 protein: CASSPTGGLYEQYF. In DNA, the CDR3 is TGTGCCAGCAGTCCGACAGGGGGTTTATACGAGCAGTACTTC.

The chain uses TRBV20-1 and TRBJ2-1; D is perhaps TRBD1 or TRBD2 (6 bases each). This CDR3 spans 11 amino acids. V was shortened by 5 bases and J by 10 bases, with 12 bases between the two germline ends. In germline, CDR1 is DFQATT, CDR2 SNEGSKA (reference sequence). The CDR3 region is CSAYREVEQFF. CDR3 nucleotide sequence: TGCAGTGCTTACAGGGAGGTCGAGCAGTTCTTC.

V gene TRBV5-4 combines with J gene TRBJ2-5, with D maybe TRBD1 (7 bases). The last part of the DNA fits TRBJ2-7 better; the J call may be wrong. The CDR3 runs 14 residues. Looked up from germline, CDR1 is SGHNT and CDR2 is YYREEE (reference sequence). DNA of the CDR3: TGTGCCAGCAGCTACCAGGGGGGCTCCTACGAGCAGTACTTC. It encodes CASSYQGGSYEQYF.

This clone has just one count. The rearrangement joins TRBV29-1 to TRBJ2-5; 10 nucleotides align to TRBD2. This CDR3 has 16 amino acids. V lost 6 bases and J lost 6; bases outside the gene matches: 16. From germline, CDR1 is SQVTM and CDR2 ANQGSEA. CDR3 protein: CSVSPWASGRLKTQYF. The CDR3 region has the DNA TGCAGCGTCTCCCCTTGGGCTAGCGGGAGACTGAAGACCCAGTACTTC.

The chain carries TRBV28 and TRBJ1-2; D possibly corresponds to TRBD1 (6 bases). CDR3 size: 14 residues. V dropped 5 bases and J dropped 7 bases, with 17 bases sitting between them. From germline, CDR1 is MDHEN and CDR2 SYDVKM. CDR3 DNA: TGTGCCAGCAGTGAACTAGACAGGTACTCTGGCTACACCTTC. This translates into CASSELDRYSGYTF.

The CDR3: CASSRIRDNTEAFF. The CDR3 bases are TGTGCCAGTAGTCGGATCCGGGACAACACTGAAGCTTTCTTT. The chain combines TRBV19 with TRBJ1-1; maybe TRBD1 (5 bases). The germline V gene encodes CDR1 LNHDA and CDR2 SQIVND (reference sequence). The CDR3 is made up of 14 amino acids. Deletions cut 5 bases from V and 2 bases from J, with 12 bases between.

J is TRBJ2-2 and V is TRBV6-1; the D is unclear. CDR1 is MNHNS and CDR2 is SASEGT in the germline V gene. CDR3 size: 14 residues. The V end lost 3 bases, the J end lost 6 bases, and 11 bases lay between the germline ends. CDR3 in amino acids: CASSDSSVAGELFF. CDR3 sequence (DNA): TGTGCCAGCAGTGACTCGTCCGTGGCCGGGGAGCTGTTTTTT.

This chain uses TRBV27 with TRBJ1-3, with D perhaps matching TRBD1 (5 bases). The CDR3 sequence is 15 residues long. Germline CDR1 MNHEY, CDR2 SMNVEV (reference sequence). With 6 bases removed from V and 7 bases from J, the gap between germline ends came to 19 bases. The DNA of the CDR3 is TGTGCCAGCAGCCCCCACGGGGGGATCCTGAACACCATATATTTT. Protein: CASSPHGGILNTIYF.

The J gene is TRBJ2-1, the V gene TRBV29-1, with D possibly matching TRBD2 (6 bases). Trimming left V 4 bases short and J 9 bases short, with 10 bases between. The CDR3 runs to 11 residues. Germline CDR1 SQVTM, CDR2 ANQGSEA. The CDR3 reads CSVVWRGEQFF. The CDR3 region has the DNA TGCAGCGTTGTGTGGCGGGGTGAGCAGTTCTTC.

V gene TRBV7-6 combines with J gene TRBJ2-1; D is possibly TRBD2 (5 bases). This CDR3 has 17 amino acids. V shed 1 base and J shed 4 bases, with 17 bases lying between them. Germline CDR1 reads SGHVS; CDR2 reads FNYEAQ. CDR3 protein: CASSLEGTRTGYNEQFF. CDR3 DNA sequence: TGTGCCAGCAGCTTAGAAGGCACGCGGACTGGTTACAATGAGCAGTTCTTC.

V gene TRBV19 combines with J gene TRBJ2-5; no firm D call. Germline V gene data show CDR1 as LNHDA and CDR2 as SQIVND (reference sequence). This CDR3 has 13 amino acids. V was trimmed by 6 bases and J by 2 bases, leaving 10 bases between them. CDR3 nucleotides: TGTGCCAGTAGGGTCCAAGGTCAAGAGACCCAGTACTTC. Amino acids: CASRVQGQETQYF.